This entry lists 28 T cell receptor beta chains sequenced from one sample in a study of CD8+ T cells in alopecia areata. Extracted RNA was reverse transcribed into cDNA, the sequencing template. TCRdb's copy holds only in-frame clones and misses some; the assay was immunoSEQ multiplex PCR. The table records under 130,000 clones, around 50% of them present only once. Sequenced material: CD4+ T cells sorted from blood. These receptors were taken from a human donor in good health.

The table lists this clone with a few counts. The chain links TRBV28 to TRBJ1-2, with TRBD1 matching over 8 bases. This CDR3 region has 14 residues. J lost 5 bases, V lost 2 bases, and 4 bases had no gene match. Per the germline V gene, CDR1 is MDHEN and CDR2 is SYDVKM. The CDR3 DNA reads as TGTGCCAGCAGTTTACACGGACAGGGATATGGCTACACCTTC. Protein sequence: CASSLHGQGYGYTF.

The V and J genes are TRBV7-9 and TRBJ2-1, with 7 bases that match TRBD2. Trimming removed 4 bases from V and 5 bases from J; junction bases left unmatched: 2. This CDR3 spans 13 amino acids. CDR1 and CDR2 (germline): SEHNR, FQNEAQ (reference sequence). CDR3: CASSSLADNEQFF. CDR3 sequence (DNA): TGTGCCAGCAGCTCGCTAGCGGACAATGAGCAGTTCTTC.

This clone was found a few times. The chain employs TRBV29-1 and TRBJ2-2, with 9 bases matching TRBD2. The CDR3 extends over 14 amino acids. The V gene end was trimmed by 7 bases and the J gene end by 7 bases; junction bases not matched to a gene: 10. Germline assignment: CDR1 SQVTM and CDR2 ANQGSEA. The chain's CDR3 is CSAGASGEGGELFF. For the CDR3, the DNA is TGCAGCGCCGGAGCTAGCGGGGAGGGCGGGGAGCTGTTTTTT.

To note about this clone: The junction does not match germline at one end; this may be a read error. The chain uses TRBV19 and TRBJ1-6; TRBD1 aligns across 7 bases. Per germline, CDR1 LNHDA and CDR2 SQIVND (reference sequence). This CDR3 comprises 14 residues. The CDR3 here is CASTIQGYNSPLHF. CDR3 sequence (DNA): TGTGCCAGTACTATACAGGGGTATAATTCACCCCTCCACTTT. Drawing the rest from reference TRBV19 and TRBJ1-6, the complete variable domain is DGGITQSPKYLFRKEGQNVTLSCEQNLNHDAMYWYRQDPGQGLRLIYYSQIVNDFQKGDIAEGYSVSREKKESFPLTVTSAQKNPTAFYLCASTIQGYNSPLHFGNGTRLTVT.

The V and J genes are TRBV25-1 and TRBJ1-2, with D possibly matching TRBD1 (5 bases). V was clipped by 2 bases and J by 7 bases, with 5 bases between them. Per the germline V gene, CDR1 is MGHDK and CDR2 is SYGVNS. CDR3 length equals 11 residues. CDR3 loop: CASSEGGGYTF. CDR3 DNA: TGTGCCAGCAGTGAAGGGGGTGGCTACACCTTC.

The chain carries TRBV30 and TRBJ2-2, with D perhaps TRBD1 (5 bases). CDR1 GTSNPN and CDR2 SVGIG come from the germline V gene (reference sequence). Trimming cost V 2 bases and J 6 bases, with 10 bases left between them. There are 13 residues in the CDR3. As DNA, the CDR3 is TGTGCCTGGAGTAGGGGAAACGCCGGGGAGCTGTTTTTT. This translates into CAWSRGNAGELFF.

This clone was seen only a few times. The gene calls are TRBV29-1 and TRBJ2-1, with 9 bases lining up with TRBD2. The CDR3 contains 13 residues. Looked up from germline, CDR1 is SQVTM and CDR2 is ANQGSEA. J was trimmed by 14 bases and V by 8 bases; bases with no gene match: 16. CDR3 amino acids: CSHDLGGGAEEFF. The CDR3 bases are TGCAGCCACGATCTAGGCGGGGGGGCGGAGGAGTTCTTC.

The table lists this clone with a count of one. J is TRBJ2-1 and V is TRBV4-3; unclear D gene. CDR1 is LGHNA, CDR2 YSLEER, per germline. CDR3 length: 17 residues. Trimming pared 0 bases from V and 0 bases from J, leaving 12 bases between. CDR3 in DNA: TGCGCCAGCAGCCAAGATCTGGGCCGGAGCTCCTACAATGAGCAGTTCTTC. Residues: CASSQDLGRSSYNEQFF.

This sequence joins TRBV10-3 and TRBJ2-5; D call uncertain. Germline V gives CDR1 ENHRY, CDR2 SYGVKD. Trimming cost V 0 bases and J 5 bases, with 7 bases left between them. The CDR3 sequence is 13 residues long. CDR3 residues: CAISESPVETQYF. As DNA, the CDR3 is TGTGCCATCAGTGAGTCCCCAGTGGAGACCCAGTACTTC.

This clone came up a few times. V usage is TRBV25-1 and J usage is TRBJ2-5; 9 bases are a match to TRBD1. Trimming cost V 8 bases and J 4 bases; bases outside gene matches: 14. Germline loops: CDR1 MGHDK, CDR2 SYGVNS. CDR3 length: 16 residues. CDR3 loop: CASGGGTGLSGETQYF. The CDR3, as DNA: TGTGCCAGCGGCGGAGGGACAGGGCTTTCGGGAGAGACCCAGTACTTC.

The V call is TRBV5-1, the J call TRBJ2-3; 8 bases fit TRBD1. CDR3 size: 15 residues. CDR1 and CDR2 (germline): SGHRS, YFSETQ. After removal of 4 bases from V and 6 bases from J, the junction contained 10 bases not matched to a gene. The CDR3, as DNA: TGCGCCAGCAGCCTCGGACAGGGAAATGCGGATACGCAGTATTTT. It is translated as CASSLGQGNADTQYF.

This rearrangement joins TRBV29-1 to TRBJ1-2; 9 bases agree with TRBD1. J lost 9 bases, V lost 0 bases, and 2 bases had no gene match. The CDR3 runs 12 residues. Per the germline V gene, CDR1 is SQVTM and CDR2 is ANQGSEA. The CDR3 loop is CSVEEGQGRYTF. CDR3 DNA sequence: TGCAGCGTTGAAGAGGGACAGGGACGCTACACCTTC.

The V and J genes are TRBV19 and TRBJ2-5; 7 nucleotides match TRBD1. Germline assignment: CDR1 LNHDA and CDR2 SQIVND (reference sequence). V dropped 5 bases and J dropped 2; count of bases not matched to a gene: 8. CDR3 length equals 15 residues. Here the CDR3 reads CASSSSSTGQETQYF. CDR3 sequence (DNA): TGTGCCAGTAGTTCATCCTCGACAGGGCAAGAGACCCAGTACTTC.

The chain carries TRBV6-5 and TRBJ1-2; 10 bases map to TRBD1. The ends lost 4 bases at V and 7 bases at J; junction bases unmatched: 9. Germline CDR1 reads MNHEY; CDR2 reads SVGAGI. The CDR3 length is 15 residues. The CDR3 nucleotides read TGTGCCAGCAGTTCAACCGGGACAGGGGTTTTTGGCTACACCTTC. Protein: CASSSTGTGVFGYTF.

This sequence joins TRBV9 and TRBJ1-6, with TRBD1 matching 7 bases. Trimming at V came to 7 bases and at J to 0 bases, leaving 4 bases not matched to a gene. The CDR3 sequence is 15 residues long. Germline values: CDR1 SGDLS, CDR2 YYNGEE. CDR3 in DNA: TGTGCCAGCGGGGGACAGAGCTCCTATAATTCACCCCTCCACTTT. Its translation: CASGGQSSYNSPLHF.

This clone appeared a few times. The rearrangement links TRBV30 to TRBJ1-1, with D perhaps TRBD1 (6 bases). The CDR3 runs 16 residues. The germline gives CDR1 GTSNPN, CDR2 SVGIG (reference sequence). V was clipped by 0 bases and J by 7 bases, with 21 bases between them. The CDR3 DNA reads TGTGCCTGGAGTGTCCGGCGCTTAGGGCAGGGGATTGAAGCTTTCTTT. Protein sequence: CAWSVRRLGQGIEAFF.

This clone was recorded a few times. This chain joins TRBV10-2 and TRBJ2-5; TRBD2 matches 10 bases. V gave up 3 bases and J gave up 4 bases; unmatched junction bases: 5. CDR1 is WSHSY and CDR2 is SAAADI in the germline V gene. This CDR3 spans 15 amino acids. Here the CDR3 reads CASSEAGGRGETQYF. CDR3 DNA sequence: TGCGCCAGCAGTGAAGCGGGGGGGCGAGGAGAGACCCAGTACTTC.

The chain uses TRBV6-5 and TRBJ1-2; a weak D match, TRBD1 (6 bases). Germline CDR1 is MNHEY and CDR2 is SVGAGI. The germline V and J ends were trimmed by 5 bases and 8 bases, with 15 bases remaining between them. The CDR3 runs to 13 residues. The CDR3 spells CASSLLAGTGYTF. The CDR3 nucleotides are TGTGCCAGCAGTCTCCTCGCCGGGACAGGCTACACCTTC.

The rearrangement links TRBV18 to TRBJ1-1; D gene unclear. The CDR3 is 14 amino acids. Trimming left V 3 bases short and J 1 base short, with 9 bases between. CDR1 KGHSH and CDR2 LQKENI come from the germline V gene. In DNA, the CDR3 is TGTGCCAGCTCACCGGAGGGTTGGAACACTGAAGCTTTCTTT. Translation gives CASSPEGWNTEAFF.

This clone was picked up a small number of times. The chain couples TRBV18 to TRBJ1-4; unclear D gene. The length of the CDR3 is 12 residues. V was pared by 5 bases and J by 7 bases, with 8 bases between. Germline CDR1 reads KGHSH; CDR2 reads LQKENI. The CDR3 loop is CASSEVGEKLFF. In nucleotides, the CDR3 is TGTGCCAGCTCAGAAGTGGGTGAAAAACTGTTTTTT.

This chain uses TRBV7-9 with TRBJ1-1; 8 bases line up with TRBD1. V lost 5 bases, J lost 3 bases, and 5 bases stayed unmatched. The CDR3 contains 14 residues. CDR1 is SEHNR and CDR2 is FQNEAQ in the germline V gene (reference sequence). The CDR3 sequence is CASSETGDHTEAFF. As DNA, the CDR3 is TGTGCCAGCAGCGAGACAGGGGACCACACTGAAGCTTTCTTT.

This chain connects TRBV15 to TRBJ1-5; D is perhaps TRBD1 (6 bases). CDR3 size: 15 residues. The V end lost 2 bases, the J end lost 4 bases, and 12 bases lay between the germline ends. CDR1 is LNHNV and CDR2 is YYDKDF in the germline V gene (reference sequence). The DNA of the CDR3 is TGTGCCACCAGCAGAACAGGGATGGGGAATCAGCCCCAGCATTTT. As protein: CATSRTGMGNQPQHF.

A remark on this clone: The sample has other DNA sequences that encode this CDR3 too. This chain links TRBV27 with TRBJ2-5; no clear D gene. The V gene lost 2 bases and the J gene lost 4 bases, with 8 bases spanning the gap. Germline V gene sequence: CDR1 MNHEY, CDR2 SMNVEV (reference sequence). The CDR3 length is 13 residues. This chain's CDR3 is CASSLRGGETQYF. The CDR3 coding sequence is TGTGCCAGCAGTTTACGCGGCGGAGAGACCCAGTACTTC.

The J gene is TRBJ1-6, the V gene TRBV29-1; 9 nucleotides align to TRBD1. Trimming took 5 bases from V and 7 from J; bases not matched to a gene: 6. Germline CDR1 is SQVTM and CDR2 is ANQGSEA. The CDR3 has 14 residues. The CDR3 reads CSVSETGGNSPLHF. In DNA form, the CDR3 reads TGCAGCGTTTCCGAGACAGGGGGAAATTCACCCCTCCACTTT.

In the case of this clone: One end of the junction fails to match germline, which may point to a read error. The rearrangement links TRBV7-7 to TRBJ1-5, with D tentatively TRBD1 (5 bases). Germline CDR1 is SSHAT and CDR2 is FNYEAQ (reference sequence). The CDR3 has 17 residues. In DNA, the CDR3 is TGTGCTAGCAGCTCAGCCACGCTTTTGGGACGGGGTAAGCCCCAGCATTTT. This encodes CASSSATLLGRGKPQHF.

The chain is built from TRBV7-9 and TRBJ1-3; D remains ambiguous. V lost 3 bases, J lost 3 bases, and 9 bases lay in between. Looked up from germline, CDR1 is SEHNR and CDR2 is FQNEAQ (reference sequence). There are 14 residues in the CDR3. The CDR3 here is CASSFAGIGNTIYF. For the CDR3, the DNA is TGTGCCAGCAGCTTCGCAGGCATTGGAAACACCATATATTTT.

The J gene is TRBJ2-1, the V gene TRBV25-1, with 9 bases aligning to TRBD1. Trimming at V came to 6 bases and at J to 7 bases, leaving 10 bases not matched to a gene. The CDR3 is 15 amino acids. Germline CDR1 reads MGHDK; CDR2 reads SYGVNS. The CDR3 DNA reads as TGTGCCAGCAGCTTACGGGACAGGGAGAGGAATGAGCAGTTCTTC. Translation: CASSLRDRERNEQFF.

The V call is TRBV7-3, the J call TRBJ2-1, with 12 bases identical to TRBD1. The ends lost 5 bases at V and 2 bases at J; junction bases unmatched: 1. CDR1 and CDR2 (germline): SGHTA, FQGTGA. This CDR3 is built from 15 residues. This chain's CDR3 is CASSRDRGPYNEQFF. The CDR3 bases are TGTGCCAGCAGCCGGGACAGGGGGCCCTACAATGAGCAGTTCTTC.